This T cell receptor (beta chain) stems from a study of blood T cell repertoires in COVID-19. CDR1 is SGDLS and CDR2 is YYNGEE in the germline V gene. The trim removed 0 bases at V and 3 bases at J, leaving 4 bases unmatched. There are 15 residues in the CDR3. TCRdb's table, derived via immunoSEQ multiplex PCR, lists solely in-frame clones and lacks some. The sample carries about 150,000 clones, roughly nine tenths recorded once. The chain combines TRBV9 with TRBJ1-2; 8 bases are a match to TRBD1. The origin of this receptor is a human donor in a cohort sampled during active COVID-19. Sample: peripheral blood. CDR3 coding DNA: TGTGCCAGCAGCGTAGCAGGGGGCCCTTACTATGGCTACACCTTC. Its translation is CASSVAGGPYYGYTF.